The rows below give T cell receptor beta chains drawn from one sample of a study of cytotoxic CD8 clonotypes in ibrutinib-treated CLL. Sequencing was performed with immunoSEQ multiplex PCR; in TCRdb, only in-frame clones are kept and a portion is missing. The sample records 250,000 or so clones, 70% being singletons. The source material was PBMCs, sampled after 24 months of ibrutinib treatment. The receptors come from a human donor with chronic lymphocytic leukemia. The CDR3 runs from the conserved cysteine through the conserved F or W. A D gene is named only where the DNA matches it firmly. Clone size is not always given. Where it is, it says once, few, many or a class for expanded clones.

j_gene,abundance,v_gene,d_gene,CDR3nt,CDR3aa
TRBJ2-7,.,TRBV30,.,TGTGCCTGGATCAAGACTAGCTCCTACGAGCAGTACTTC,CAWIKTSSYEQYF
TRBJ2-3,.,TRBV9,.,TGTGCCAGCAGCGTCTCCCAAGGGGGGGAGGGCCTAGGGACAGATACGCAGTATTTT,CASSVSQGGEGLGTDTQYF
TRBJ1-2,.,TRBV9,.,TGTGCCAGCAGCCCGTCAGACGATAACTATGGCTACACCTTC,CASSPSDDNYGYTF
TRBJ1-1,.,TRBV29-1,TRBD1,TGCAGCGCCGCGGCAGGGGGAGCAGCTTTCTTT,CSAAAGGAAFF
TRBJ2-7,.,TRBV2,.,TGTGCCAGCAGTTCACAGTCGTACGAGCAGTACTTC,CASSSQSYEQYF
TRBJ2-5,.,TRBV18,TRBD1,TGTGCCAGCTCACCACTCGGGACAGAGGAGACCCAGTACTTC,CASSPLGTEETQYF
TRBJ2-3,.,TRBV11-3,.,TGTGCCAGCAGCTATTCCCGCACAGATACGCAGTATTTT,CASSYSRTDTQYF
TRBJ1-2,.,TRBV6-5,TRBD1,TGTGCCAGCAGCCGGGACAGCTCGAACTATGGCTACACCTTC,CASSRDSSNYGYTF
TRBJ2-2,.,TRBV6-5,.,TGTGCCAGCAGTCAGCAGGCCGGGGAGCTGTTTTTT,CASSQQAGELFF
TRBJ1-2,once,TRBV19,TRBD1,TGTGCCAGTAGTATAAAACCGACAGGGTATAGTGGCTACACCTTC,CASSIKPTGYSGYTF
TRBJ1-5,few,TRBV4-1,.,TGCGCCAGCAGCCAAGCGCTCGGGGCAGGGGATCAGCCCCAGCATTTT,CASSQALGAGDQPQHF
TRBJ2-2,.,TRBV27,.,TGTGCCAGCAGGTCGGGCACCGGGGAGCTGTTTTTT,CASRSGTGELFF
TRBJ2-3,.,TRBV28,TRBD2,TGTGCCAGCAGTTTCACGCCGGGAGGGCCGGATACGCAGTATTTT,CASSFTPGGPDTQYF
TRBJ2-7,few,TRBV2,.,TGTGCCAGCAGTTTGGTCTACGAGCAGTACTTC,CASSLVYEQYF
TRBJ2-7,once,TRBV4-3,.,TGCGCCAGCAGCCAGACGGATGCCTCGGGCTACGAGCAGTACTTC,CASSQTDASGYEQYF
TRBJ2-5,.,TRBV25-1,TRBD2,TGTGCCAGCAGGGCCCCAGCGGGAATCTCTGAGACCCAGTACTTC,CASRAPAGISETQYF
TRBJ2-3,.,TRBV29-1,TRBD1,TGCAGCGTTGGGACAGGGGGCTTAGAAGATACGCAGTATTTT,CSVGTGGLEDTQYF
TRBJ2-7,.,TRBV6-5,.,TGTGCCAGCAGTTCGGGAACAGCGATGTACGAGCAGTACTTC,CASSSGTAMYEQYF
TRBJ2-1,.,TRBV19,TRBD2,TGTGCCAGTAGTATTACGACTAGCGGGATCAATGAGCAGTTCTTC,CASSITTSGINEQFF
TRBJ2-1,.,TRBV7-7,.,TGTGCTAGCAGCCAAGGCCAAATCACCCGCTACAATGAGCAGTTCTTC,CASSQGQITRYNEQFF
TRBJ1-2,.,TRBV30,TRBD1,TGTGCCTCTTCCCCCGGGACAGGGTTCTTC,CASSPGTGFF
TRBJ1-2,few,TRBV19,.,TGTGCCAGTAAAGAAAAAGGCGGCTACACCTTC,CASKEKGGYTF
TRBJ2-3,few,TRBV6-5,.,TGTGCCAGCAGTCCCCGCGGAGGCGGACTTGATACGCAGTATTTT,CASSPRGGGLDTQYF
TRBJ1-1,.,TRBV11-2,.,TGTGCCAGCAGTTTCACGGCGAACACTGAAGCTTTCTTT,CASSFTANTEAFF
TRBJ2-1,.,TRBV5-1,TRBD2,TGCGCCAGCACCCCTAGCGGGATTACTAATGAGCAGTTCTTC,CASTPSGITNEQFF
TRBJ2-3,.,TRBV25-1,TRBD1,TGTGCCAGCAGTGAATTGGGACAGGGGGGATCAGATACGCAGTATTTT,CASSELGQGGSDTQYF
TRBJ1-5,.,TRBV14,.,TGTGCCAGCAGCCCAGGAAATCAGCCCCAGCATTTT,CASSPGNQPQHF
TRBJ1-1,.,TRBV2,.,TGTGCCAGCGGACCCATCAGGCCTGAAGCTTTCTTT,CASGPIRPEAFF
TRBJ2-1,.,TRBV18,.,TGTGCCAGCTCACCCAGGCAGGTAGGTGAGCAGTTCTTC,CASSPRQVGEQFF
TRBJ2-3,.,TRBV29-1,TRBD2,TGCAGCGTTGTGACTAGCGGCTACACAGATACGCAGTATTTT,CSVVTSGYTDTQYF
TRBJ2-6,few,TRBV19,.,TGTGCCACCAAAACTCAACCGGGGTCGGGGGCCAACGTCCTGACTTTC,CATKTQPGSGANVLTF
TRBJ2-3,few,TRBV29-1,.,TGCAGCGTTAACCAAGGGGATACGCAGTATTTT,CSVNQGDTQYF
TRBJ2-5,.,TRBV30,.,TGTGCCTGGAGTGGGGAGACCCAGTACTTC,CAWSGETQYF
TRBJ2-4,.,TRBV6-5,.,TGTGCCAGCAGTTACTCGATGCGAAACATTCAGTACTTC,CASSYSMRNIQYF
TRBJ1-6,.,TRBV18,.,TGTGCCAGCTCACCTCCCGGGGGCAGGGGTTCACCCCTCCACTTT,CASSPPGGRGSPLHF
TRBJ1-2,.,TRBV9,TRBD1,TGTGCCAGCAGTCGGGGGACAGACTATGGCTACACCTTC,CASSRGTDYGYTF
TRBJ2-5,.,TRBV11-1,TRBD2,TGTGCCAGCAGCTTCCTCGCGGGAGGGCCCGGGGAGACCCAGTACTTC,CASSFLAGGPGETQYF
TRBJ1-2,.,TRBV6-5,.,TGTGCCAGCTCCATTAATCTCGGGGGCGGCTACACCTTC,CASSINLGGGYTF
TRBJ1-2,.,TRBV9,.,TGTGCCAGCAGCGGGACTAACGGCTACACCTTC,CASSGTNGYTF
TRBJ2-2,.,TRBV4-3,.,TGCGCCAGCAGCCAAGATGCAGCGCCAAACACCGGGGAGCTGTTTTTT,CASSQDAAPNTGELFF
TRBJ2-3,few,TRBV27,.,TGTGCCAGCAGTTCACAGGGCACAGATACGCAGTATTTT,CASSSQGTDTQYF
TRBJ2-1,.,TRBV18,TRBD1,TGTGCCAGCTCGCTGGACAGGGGTGGGAATGAGCAGTTCTTC,CASSLDRGGNEQFF
TRBJ2-1,.,TRBV6-5,.,TGTGCCAGCAGTTTAACATTGAGCTCCTACAATGAGCAGTTCTTC,CASSLTLSSYNEQFF
TRBJ2-7,few,TRBV2,.,TGTGCCATCCTTGGAGGGGTCGAGCAGTACTTC,CAILGGVEQYF
TRBJ2-1,.,TRBV4-2,TRBD2,TGTGCCAGCAGCCAAGAGGTGGGACTAGGTGTACCGACGAAAAGGGATGAGCAGTTCTTC,CASSQEVGLGVPTKRDEQFF
TRBJ1-2,medium-sized,TRBV2,.,TGTGCCAGCAGTGAGACCTGGGGGGCTAACTATGGCTACACCTTC,CASSETWGANYGYTF
TRBJ2-5,.,TRBV7-3,.,TGTGCCAGCAGGTATGGGACTGGGGAAGAGACCCAGTACTTC,CASRYGTGEETQYF
TRBJ2-7,.,TRBV6-1,.,TGTGCCAGCAACGAGAATATAGGGTCCTACGAGCAGTACTTC,CASNENIGSYEQYF
TRBJ2-2,.,TRBV9,TRBD1,TGTGCCAGCAGCGTGACAGGGCTAGACACCGGGGAGCTGTTTTTT,CASSVTGLDTGELFF
TRBJ2-1,once,TRBV7-7,TRBD2,TGTGCTAGCAGCCTCGGACTAGCGGGAGGGAATGAGCAGTTCTTC,CASSLGLAGGNEQFF
TRBJ2-3,.,TRBV9,.,TGTGCCAGCAGCGTCTCTCAACGGAGCACAGATACGCAGTATTTT,CASSVSQRSTDTQYF
TRBJ2-7,.,TRBV28,.,TGTGCCAGCAGTTTATCCTCGGCAGGGTCGTCCTACGAGCAGTACTTC,CASSLSSAGSSYEQYF
TRBJ2-7,.,TRBV7-2,TRBD1,TGTGCCAGCACCCTCGACAGGGTTAACTACGAGCAGTACTTC,CASTLDRVNYEQYF
TRBJ1-2,.,TRBV15,.,TGTGCCACCAGCAGAGATCGGGGGTTGGGAGCCTATCGCTACACCTTC,CATSRDRGLGAYRYTF
TRBJ2-1,.,TRBV27,.,TGTGCCAGCAGTTTTCCCTATACTCCTGATGAGCAGTTCTTC,CASSFPYTPDEQFF
TRBJ1-5,few,TRBV9,TRBD1,TGTGCCAGCAGCCCTCGGACAGGGACGGGTCAGCCCCAGCATTTT,CASSPRTGTGQPQHF